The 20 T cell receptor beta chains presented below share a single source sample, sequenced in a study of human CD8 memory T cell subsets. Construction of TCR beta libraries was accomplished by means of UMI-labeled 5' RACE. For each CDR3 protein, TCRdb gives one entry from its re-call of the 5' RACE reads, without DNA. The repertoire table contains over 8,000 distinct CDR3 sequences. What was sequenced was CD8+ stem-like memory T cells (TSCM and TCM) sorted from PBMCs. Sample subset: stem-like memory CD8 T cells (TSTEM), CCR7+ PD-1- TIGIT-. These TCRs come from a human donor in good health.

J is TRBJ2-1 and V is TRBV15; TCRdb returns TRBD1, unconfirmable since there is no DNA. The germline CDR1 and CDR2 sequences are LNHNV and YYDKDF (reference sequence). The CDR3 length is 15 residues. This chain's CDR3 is CATSRPGTGANEQFF.

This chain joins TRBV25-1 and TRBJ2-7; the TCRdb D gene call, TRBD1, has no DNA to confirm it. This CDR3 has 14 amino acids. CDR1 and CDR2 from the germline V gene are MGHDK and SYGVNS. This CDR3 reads CASSGGTGSYEQYF.

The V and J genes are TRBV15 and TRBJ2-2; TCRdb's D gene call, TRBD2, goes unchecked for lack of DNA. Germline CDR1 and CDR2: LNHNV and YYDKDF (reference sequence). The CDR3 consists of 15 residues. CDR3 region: CATSSGRGRTGELFF. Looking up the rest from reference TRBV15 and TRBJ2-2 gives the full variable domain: DAMVIQNPRYQVTQFGKPVTLSCSQTLNHNVMYWYQQKSSQAPKLLFHYYDKDFNNEADTPDNFQSRRPNTSFCFLDIRSPGLGDTAMYLCATSSGRGRTGELFFGEGSRLTVL.

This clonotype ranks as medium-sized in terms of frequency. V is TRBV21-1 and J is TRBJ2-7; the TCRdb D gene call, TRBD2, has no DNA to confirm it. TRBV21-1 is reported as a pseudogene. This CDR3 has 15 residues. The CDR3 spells CASSGSGRVTYEQYF.

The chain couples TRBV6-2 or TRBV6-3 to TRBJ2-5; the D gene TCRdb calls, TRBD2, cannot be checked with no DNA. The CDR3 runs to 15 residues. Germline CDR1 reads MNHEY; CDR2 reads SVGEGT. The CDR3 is CASSYPAREVETQYF.

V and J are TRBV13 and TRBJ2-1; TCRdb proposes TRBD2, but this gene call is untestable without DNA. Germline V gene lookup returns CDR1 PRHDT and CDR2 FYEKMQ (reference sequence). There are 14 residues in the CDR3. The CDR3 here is CASSGRIPANEQFF.

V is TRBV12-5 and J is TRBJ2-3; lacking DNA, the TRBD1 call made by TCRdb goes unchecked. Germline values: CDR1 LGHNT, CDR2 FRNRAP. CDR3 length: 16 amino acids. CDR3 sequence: CASGFTLDTGTDTQYF.

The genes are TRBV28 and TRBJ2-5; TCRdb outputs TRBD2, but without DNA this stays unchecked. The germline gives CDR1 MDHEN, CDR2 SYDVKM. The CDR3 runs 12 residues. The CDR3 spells CGASGDLETQYF. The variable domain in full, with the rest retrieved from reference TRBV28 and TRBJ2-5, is DVKVTQSSRYLVKRTGEKVFLECVQDMDHENMFWYRQDPGLGLRLIYFSYDVKMKEKGDIPEGYSVSREKKERFSLILESASTNQTSMYLCGASGDLETQYFGPGTRLLVL.

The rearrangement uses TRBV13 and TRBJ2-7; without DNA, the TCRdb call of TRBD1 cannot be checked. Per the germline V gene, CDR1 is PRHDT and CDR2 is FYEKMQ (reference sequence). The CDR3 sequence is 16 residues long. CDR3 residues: CASSPRRGQVTYEQYF.

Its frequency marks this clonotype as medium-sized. The CDR3 sequence is CASSEWAGEQFF. The chain carries TRBV7-8 and TRBJ2-1. This CDR3 spans 12 amino acids. Germline-derived CDR1 and CDR2 are SGHVS and FQNEAQ.

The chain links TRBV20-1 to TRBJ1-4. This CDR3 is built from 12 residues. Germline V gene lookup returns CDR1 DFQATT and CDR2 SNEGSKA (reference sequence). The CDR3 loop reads CSARDGEKLFFF.

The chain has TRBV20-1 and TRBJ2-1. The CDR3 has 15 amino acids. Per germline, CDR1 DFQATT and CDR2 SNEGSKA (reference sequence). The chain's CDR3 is CSARDALAGYNEQFF.

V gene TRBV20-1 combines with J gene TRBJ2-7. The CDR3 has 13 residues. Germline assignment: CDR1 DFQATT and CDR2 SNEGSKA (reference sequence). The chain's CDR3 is CSARGLYSYEQYF.

CDR3 sequence reads: CASSVGDGAYEQYF. The chain recombines TRBV9 with TRBJ2-7. The CDR3 is 14 residues long. CDR1 is SGDLS and CDR2 is YYNGEE in the germline V gene.

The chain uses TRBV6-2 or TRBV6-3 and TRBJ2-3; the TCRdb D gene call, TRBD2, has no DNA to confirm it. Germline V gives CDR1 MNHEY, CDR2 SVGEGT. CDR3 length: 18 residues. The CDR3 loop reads CASSSTLYSGSGTDTQYF.

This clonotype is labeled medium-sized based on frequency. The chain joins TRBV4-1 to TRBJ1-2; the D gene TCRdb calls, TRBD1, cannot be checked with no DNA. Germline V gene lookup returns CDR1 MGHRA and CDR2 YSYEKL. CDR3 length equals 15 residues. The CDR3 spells CASSQGSGQFYGYTF.

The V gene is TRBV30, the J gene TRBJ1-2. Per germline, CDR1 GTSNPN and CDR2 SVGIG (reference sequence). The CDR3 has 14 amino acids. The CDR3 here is CAWSVGGPAYGYTF.

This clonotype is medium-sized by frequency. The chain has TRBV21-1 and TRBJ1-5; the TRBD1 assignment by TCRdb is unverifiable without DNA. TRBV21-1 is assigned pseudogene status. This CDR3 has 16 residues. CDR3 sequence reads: CASSTPDRERGQPQHF.

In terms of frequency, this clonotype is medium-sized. CDR3 in amino acids: CSARDSPYEQYF. V and J are TRBV20-1 and TRBJ2-7. There are 12 residues in the CDR3. Germline V gives CDR1 DFQATT, CDR2 SNEGSKA (reference sequence).

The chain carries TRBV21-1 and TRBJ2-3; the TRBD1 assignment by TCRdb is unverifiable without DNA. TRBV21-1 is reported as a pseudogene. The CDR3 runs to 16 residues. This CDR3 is CASSKGGGGGTDTQYF.